Sequencing of this T cell receptor (beta chain) was carried out in a study of blood T cell repertoires in COVID-19. Study overall: The cDNA or gDNA used as material had been derived from T cells, B-cell-depleted T cells, or PBMCs.

CDR3 length: 16 amino acids. J lost 3 bases, V lost 2 bases, and 12 bases had no gene match. Germline V gene sequence: CDR1 GTSNPN, CDR2 SVGIG (reference sequence). Source study methods: By means of reference gene primer amplification, nucleated cell counts were estimated. Sequenced by immunoSEQ multiplex PCR; TCRdb stores in-frame clones only, minus some. Clone size and V and J calls were adopted from that table, with D and trimming inferred from the DNA. The sample has 350,000 to 400,000 clones; roughly 92% are singletons. Clinical history as reported by participants underpinned cohort assignment. The chain joins TRBV30 to TRBJ2-7, with 8 bases matching TRBD1. The specimen was PBMCs or T cells enriched from blood (not recorded which). This clonotype originated in a woman in her thirties or forties who had been exposed to COVID-19. The CDR3 protein is CAWSTRGGTGFYEQYF. Here the CDR3 DNA reads TGTGCCTGGAGTACCAGGGGCGGGACAGGTTTCTACGAGCAGTACTTC.